What follows are 24 T cell receptor beta chains derived from one specimen sequenced in a study of identical twins (dated by TCRdb to about 2016). Library construction relied on 5' RACE. The sample was run on an Illumina HiSeq 2000. TCRdb passed the public sequencing reads through fastp at Q25 and MiXCR, retaining productive beta sequences. Identical CDR3 proteins give one entry, which carries the most common genes and DNA. The sample yields about 150,000 distinct CDR3 sequences; roughly 3.2% were counted once. The ten largest clones capture around 8% of the sample. Input material: memory T cells sorted from blood. The sample's cell subset or site label, decoded: CD45RO+ enriched T cells. The receptors were sampled from a man aged 18 to 29 in good health.

This clonotype was seen a few times. The gene calls are TRBV7-3 and TRBJ2-3; 9 bases are shared with TRBD2. The V gene's germline CDR1 is SGHTA and CDR2 FQGTGA. The CDR3 contains 16 residues. V dropped 0 bases and J dropped 4; count of bases not matched to a gene: 5. The CDR3 DNA follows: TGTGCCAGCAGCTTAACGCCTAGCGGGATCCCAGATACGCAGTATTTT. It is translated as CASSLTPSGIPDTQYF.

This clonotype was observed many times. V gene TRBV20-1 combines with J gene TRBJ1-6; a weak D match, TRBD1 (5 bases). Germline V gene lookup returns CDR1 DFQATT and CDR2 SNEGSKA (reference sequence). The V and J ends lost 2 bases and 4 bases respectively, with 6 bases between them. The CDR3 contains 13 residues. The DNA of the CDR3 is TGCAGTGCTAGACAGGGATATAATTCACCCCTCCACTTT. It codes for CSARQGYNSPLHF.

The chain has TRBV19 and TRBJ2-7, with a weak D call TRBD1 (6 bases). Germline lookup yields CDR1 LNHDA and CDR2 SQIVND (reference sequence). This CDR3 comprises 14 residues. V dropped 4 bases and J dropped 3 bases, with 13 bases sitting between them. Here the CDR3 DNA reads TGTGCCAGTAGTACCACCGGGACAAACTACGAGCAGTACTTC. Translation: CASSTTGTNYEQYF.

This clonotype was seen many times. The chain uses TRBV5-1 and TRBJ2-7, with D possibly being TRBD2 (5 bases). The V gene lost 4 bases and the J gene lost 4 bases, with 12 bases spanning the gap. The germline CDR1 and CDR2 sequences are SGHRS and YFSETQ. CDR3 length: 13 amino acids. For the CDR3, the DNA is TGCGCCAGCAGCCCCGACCCGGGGTACGAGCAGTACTTC. Protein: CASSPDPGYEQYF.

This clonotype appeared many times. The V call is TRBV20-1, the J call TRBJ2-7; the D gene could be TRBD1 or TRBD2 (5 bases each). The CDR3 runs 11 residues. Germline V CDR1 and CDR2: DFQATT, SNEGSKA (reference sequence). V lost 3 bases, J lost 3 bases, and 6 bases lay in between. The chain's CDR3 is CSASGGYEQYF. CDR3 bases: TGCAGTGCTAGTGGGGGCTACGAGCAGTACTTC.

The sample holds many counts of this clonotype. The rearrangement joins TRBV18 to TRBJ1-1; TRBD1 matches at 7 bases. The J segment lost 7 bases and the V segment lost 4 bases, leaving 6 bases of the junction unmatched. The CDR3 extends over 13 amino acids. Germline V lookup: CDR1 KGHSH, CDR2 LQKENI. The CDR3 region has the DNA TGTGCCAGCTCACTAAAACAGGGGAATGAAGCTTTCTTT. This gives the protein CASSLKQGNEAFF.

This clonotype was picked up many times. This chain uses TRBV20-1 with TRBJ1-4; 8 bases map to TRBD1. The CDR3 covers 15 residues. CDR1 and CDR2 from the germline V gene are DFQATT and SNEGSKA (reference sequence). The V segment lost 3 bases and the J segment 7 bases; nucleotides outside the gene matches: 10. CDR3 nucleotides: TGCAGTGCTAGCATCGGGACAGGTCGAGGTGAAAAACTGTTTTTT. Its translation is CSASIGTGRGEKLFF.

The V and J genes are TRBV10-2 and TRBJ2-2, with D tentatively TRBD1 or TRBD2 (6 bases each). Germline loops: CDR1 WSHSY, CDR2 SAAADI. This CDR3 is 15 amino acids long. The ends were cut back, 6 bases at V and 6 bases at J, with 17 bases in the middle. The CDR3 sequence: CASRPGGEGSGELFF. The CDR3, as DNA: TGCGCCAGCAGGCCCGGGGGCGAGGGGTCCGGGGAGCTGTTTTTT.

In this sample, this clonotype turned up many times. This chain connects TRBV29-1 to TRBJ2-7; D perhaps matches TRBD1 (5 bases). CDR3 length: 13 amino acids. CDR1 is SQVTM, CDR2 ANQGSEA, per germline. Trimming took off 7 bases at V and 5 bases at J, with 18 bases between the two ends. The CDR3 protein is CSGIGQGSHEQYF. The CDR3, as DNA: TGCAGCGGCATTGGGCAGGGTAGCCACGAGCAGTACTTC.

This clonotype showed up many times. The chain employs TRBV15 and TRBJ2-5, with 11 bases identical to TRBD1. V shed 8 bases and J 5 bases; nucleotides not matched to a gene: 4. CDR3 size: 13 residues. The germline CDR1 and CDR2 sequences are LNHNV and YYDKDF (reference sequence). This chain's CDR3 is CATSGTGGETQYF. The DNA of the CDR3 is TGTGCCACCTCGGGGACAGGGGGTGAGACCCAGTACTTC.

This clonotype was seen more than once but under ten times. The chain joins TRBV7-2 to TRBJ2-4, with 8 bases fitting TRBD1. The CDR3 is 14 amino acids. V was clipped by 3 bases and J by 4 bases; unmatched bases: 2. Looked up from germline, CDR1 is SGHTA and CDR2 is FQGNSA. For the CDR3, the DNA is TGTGCCAGCAGCTTCCGGGACAGGAAAAACATTCAGTACTTC. Encoded protein: CASSFRDRKNIQYF.

In this sample, this clonotype turned up many times. The chain employs TRBV5-6 and TRBJ2-1; 7 bases are a match to TRBD2. V shed 4 bases and J 2 bases; nucleotides not matched to a gene: 6. CDR3 length: 15 residues. Germline values: CDR1 SGHDT, CDR2 YYEEEE. CDR3 bases: TGTGCCAGCAGCCTTCCGGGAGGTACCTACAATGAGCAGTTCTTC. Amino acid sequence: CASSLPGGTYNEQFF.

This clonotype has only one observation. It may be a read error: a sequence one base away is much more abundant. The chain couples TRBV20-1 to TRBJ2-1; TRBD2 agrees at 8 bases. Germline CDR1 and CDR2: DFQATT and SNEGSKA (reference sequence). The CDR3 covers 15 residues. CDR3: CSAVGGLAGYNGQFF. Here the CDR3 DNA reads TGCAGTGCCGTCGGGGGGCTAGCGGGCTACAATGGGCAGTTCTTC.

In this sample, this clonotype turned up many times. The CDR3 protein is CASSLDRHADEQFF. CDR3 nucleotides: TGTGCCAGCAGCTTGGATAGACATGCCGATGAGCAGTTCTTC. V is TRBV5-5 and J is TRBJ2-1; D is unclear. The CDR3 has 14 amino acids. Trimming removed 0 bases at V and 8 bases at J, with 12 bases between. From germline, CDR1 is SGHKS and CDR2 YYEKEE (reference sequence).

This clonotype was counted ten times or more. The V call is TRBV5-1, the J call TRBJ2-4; the D gene is possibly TRBD2 (5 bases). Germline V gene data show CDR1 as SGHRS and CDR2 as YFSETQ. V was shortened by 2 bases and J by 0 bases, with 6 bases between the two germline ends. This CDR3 is 14 amino acids long. CDR3 in DNA: TGCGCCAGCAGCTTAGAGGGAGCCAAAAACATTCAGTACTTC. Its translation is CASSLEGAKNIQYF.

Ten or more counts support this clonotype. The rearrangement joins TRBV15 to TRBJ2-3; 9 bases map to TRBD2. The germline V gene encodes CDR1 LNHNV and CDR2 YYDKDF (reference sequence). V trimming: 6 bases; J trimming: 2 bases; junction bases outside the gene matches: 15. This CDR3 is 18 amino acids long. The CDR3 protein is CATSTGTSPTTSTDTQYF. CDR3 nucleotide sequence: TGTGCCACCAGTACCGGGACTAGCCCCACAACCTCCACAGATACGCAGTATTTT.

This clonotype has at least ten counts. This chain joins TRBV20-1 and TRBJ2-7; the D gene is possibly TRBD2 (5 bases). The germline V gene encodes CDR1 DFQATT and CDR2 SNEGSKA (reference sequence). CDR3 size: 14 residues. The V end was cut by 1 base, the J end by 6 bases, with 16 bases between. The CDR3 loop is CSARGLVGAGEQYF. CDR3 nucleotides: TGCAGTGCTAGAGGCCTGGTGGGAGCTGGCGAGCAGTACTTC.

This clonotype was seen a few times. The chain employs TRBV5-4 and TRBJ2-3, with 8 positions matching TRBD1. Unmatched junction bases numbered 5, after V lost 3 bases and J lost 5 bases. Germline CDR1 is SGHNT and CDR2 is YYREEE (reference sequence). CDR3 size: 14 residues. Here the CDR3 reads CASSSRGRIDTQYF. The CDR3 DNA reads TGTGCCAGCAGCTCCAGGGGGCGGATAGATACGCAGTATTTT.

This clonotype occurred many times. The rearrangement links TRBV29-1 to TRBJ2-1, with D perhaps matching TRBD1 (5 bases). Trimming removed 0 bases at V and 3 bases at J, with 9 bases between. This CDR3 is 14 amino acids long. The germline gives CDR1 SQVTM, CDR2 ANQGSEA. CDR3 bases: TGCAGCGTTGAAGACTCCAGGGTCTACAATGAGCAGTTCTTC. This encodes CSVEDSRVYNEQFF.

There are many counts of this clonotype. V and J are TRBV5-5 and TRBJ2-5; no clear D gene. The germline V and J ends were trimmed by 2 bases and 3 bases, with 8 bases remaining between them. Per germline, CDR1 SGHKS and CDR2 YYEKEE (reference sequence). This CDR3 is 13 amino acids long. The CDR3 protein is CASSFGGKETQYF. The CDR3 DNA reads as TGTGCCAGCAGCTTTGGCGGAAAAGAGACCCAGTACTTC.

This clonotype was observed at least ten times. The rearrangement joins TRBV19 to TRBJ1-1; possibly TRBD1 for D (6 bases). The CDR3 extends over 16 amino acids. Germline-derived CDR1 and CDR2 are LNHDA and SQIVND (reference sequence). Trimming removed 5 bases from V and 0 bases from J, with 16 bases in between. The CDR3 protein is CASSPTGRAMNTEAFF. DNA for the CDR3: TGTGCCAGTAGTCCAACAGGGAGAGCTATGAACACTGAAGCTTTCTTT.

This clonotype was recorded many times. The V and J genes are TRBV3-1 and TRBJ1-1; possibly TRBD1 for D (5 bases). Germline values: CDR1 LGHDT, CDR2 YNNKEL (reference sequence). The CDR3 consists of 12 residues. Trimming stripped 1 base from V and 7 bases from J, with 7 bases between. The CDR3 DNA reads as TGTGCCAGCAGCCAAGGGGGGGGTGAAGCTTTCTTT. This gives the protein CASSQGGGEAFF. Full variable domain (missing parts from reference TRBV3-1 and TRBJ1-1): DTAVSQTPKYLVTQMGNDKSIKCEQNLGHDTMYWYKQDSKKFLKIMFSYNNKELIINETVPNRFSPKSPDKAHLNLHINSLELGDSAVYFCASSQGGGEAFFGQGTRLTVV.

There are many counts of this clonotype. V and J are TRBV29-1 and TRBJ2-3; D perhaps matches TRBD1 (6 bases). Trimming left V 0 bases short and J 5 bases short, with 24 bases between. CDR3 length: 18 residues. Germline CDR1 reads SQVTM; CDR2 reads ANQGSEA. The CDR3 DNA reads TGCAGCGTTGAAGATCGTGGCAGGGGACGGGCAAGGAGAGATACGCAGTATTTT. Residues: CSVEDRGRGRARRDTQYF.

This clonotype was observed at least ten times. The CDR3 here is CASSPTPGTGYNSPLHF. In DNA form, the CDR3 reads TGTGCCAGCAGTCCCACCCCGGGGACAGGTTATAATTCACCCCTCCACTTT. The chain is built from TRBV12-3 or TRBV12-4 and TRBJ1-6; 8 nucleotides align to TRBD1. This CDR3 comprises 17 residues. The V and J ends lost 5 bases and 4 bases, in that order; junction bases with no gene match: 10.